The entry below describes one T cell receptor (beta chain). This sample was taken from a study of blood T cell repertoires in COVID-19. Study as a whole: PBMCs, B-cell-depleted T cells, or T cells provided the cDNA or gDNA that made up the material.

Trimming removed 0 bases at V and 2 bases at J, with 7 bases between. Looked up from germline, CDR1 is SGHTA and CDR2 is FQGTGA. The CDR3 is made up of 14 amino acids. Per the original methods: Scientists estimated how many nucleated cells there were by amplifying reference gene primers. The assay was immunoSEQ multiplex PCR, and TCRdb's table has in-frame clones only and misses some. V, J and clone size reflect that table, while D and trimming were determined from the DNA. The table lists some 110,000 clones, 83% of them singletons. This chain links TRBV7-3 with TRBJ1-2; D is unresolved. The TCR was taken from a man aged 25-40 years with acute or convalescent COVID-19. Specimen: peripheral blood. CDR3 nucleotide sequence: TGTGCCAGCAGCTTAACGGCAGGAAACTATGGCTACACCTTC. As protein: CASSLTAGNYGYTF. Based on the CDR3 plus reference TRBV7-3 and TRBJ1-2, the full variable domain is GAGVSQTPSNKVTEKGKYVELRCDPISGHTALYWYRQSLGQGPEFLIYFQGTGAADDSGLPNDRFFAVRPEGSVSTLKIQRTERGDSAVYLCASSLTAGNYGYTFGSGTRLTVV.